In its sample, the clone carrying this T cell receptor beta chain was seen a few times. The data were taken from a study of cytomegalovirus exposure and HLA in healthy donors. This table comes from immunoSEQ multiplex PCR, and its TCRdb copy is limited to in-frame clones, with some not included. The sample holds 200,000 to 300,000 clones, roughly 86% seen once. The sequence was obtained from a woman between 25 and 40 years old in good health and CMV-seropositive. The specimen sequenced was PBMCs.

CDR3 sequence reads: CASRGQGLNEQYF. CDR3 sequence (DNA): TGTGCCAGCAGGGGGCAGGGTTTAAACGAGCAGTACTTC. V gene TRBV27 combines with J gene TRBJ2-7, with D maybe TRBD1 (5 bases). This CDR3 spans 13 amino acids. CDR1 is MNHEY and CDR2 is SMNVEV in the germline V gene (reference sequence). V was trimmed by 6 bases and J by 5 bases, leaving 14 bases between them.